Listed below are T cell receptor beta chains from one sample, sequenced in a study of T cells after yellow fever vaccination. MiXCR, applied by TCRdb to the 5' RACE reads, yields one record per CDR3 protein. There are about 580,000 distinct CDR3 sequences in the sample; roughly a sixth occur only once, and 17% lies in the top ten. The sample here was PBMCs, taken 5 days after the first yellow fever vaccination. The receptors here all came from a young man who received the YFV17D yellow fever vaccine. Both conserved end residues are part of each CDR3. The D gene is left open where the match is weak. Rows may omit the clone size; those that give it use once, few, many or a size class.

>-|TRBJ2-7|TRBV4-2|few
CASSQEGGPGDEQYF
TGTGCCAGCAGCCAAGAGGGGGGACCGGGCGACGAGCAGTACTTC
>-|TRBJ1-5|TRBV7-2|-
CASSLGDGLRPQHF
TGTGCCAGCAGCTTAGGTGACGGTCTTCGGCCCCAGCATTTT
>-|TRBJ2-2|TRBV20-1|-
CSARGTDNTGELFF
TGCAGTGCTAGAGGGACAGATAACACCGGGGAGCTGTTTTTT
>-|TRBJ1-2|TRBV10-3|few
CAISPMGGADGYTF
TGTGCCATCAGCCCAATGGGGGGCGCGGATGGCTACACCTTC
>-|TRBJ2-5|TRBV3-1|-
CASSQAEETQYF
TGTGCCAGCAGCCAAGCAGAAGAGACCCAGTACTTC
>-|TRBJ2-7|TRBV20-1|few
CSATGNYEQYF
TGCAGTGCTACAGGAAACTACGAGCAGTACTTC
>-|TRBJ2-3|TRBV28|few
CASRTGTPTDTQYF
TGTGCCAGCAGGACAGGAACCCCCACAGATACGCAGTATTTT
>-|TRBJ2-3|TRBV6-1|-
CASIAPGTDTQYF
TGTGCCAGCATTGCCCCCGGAACAGATACGCAGTATTTT
>-|TRBJ1-1|TRBV7-9|-
CASSIGAEAFF
TGTGCCAGCAGCATCGGCGCTGAAGCTTTCTTT
>-|TRBJ1-1|TRBV7-2|once
CASSFNLRTEAFF
TGTGCCAGCAGCTTTAACTTGAGAACTGAAGCTTTCTTT
>-|TRBJ2-3|TRBV4-1|few
CASSQAPLRADTQYF
TGCGCCAGCAGCCAAGCCCCACTACGGGCAGATACGCAGTATTTT
>-|TRBJ1-1|TRBV29-1|few
CSVAPQGNTEAFF
TGCAGCGTAGCACCCCAGGGAAACACTGAAGCTTTCTTT
>TRBD1|TRBJ1-5|TRBV29-1|-
CSVAPGTGNNQPQHF
TGCAGCGTTGCCCCCGGGACAGGGAACAATCAGCCCCAGCATTTT
>-|TRBJ2-7|TRBV10-3|-
CAISESEGHILLEQYF
TGTGCCATCAGTGAGTCCGAGGGACACATTTTATTAGAGCAGTACTTC
>-|TRBJ2-3|TRBV6-5|few
CASSYSGGGRVTQYF
TGTGCCAGCAGTTACTCGGGGGGGGGCCGGGTTACGCAGTATTTT
>-|TRBJ1-1|TRBV12-3/TRBV12-4|-
CASSKPGAWSHRTEAFF
TGTGCCAGCAGTAAACCAGGGGCATGGTCGCATCGCACTGAAGCTTTCTTT
>-|TRBJ1-6|TRBV19|-
CASSLDRTPSPLHF
TGTGCCAGTAGTCTCGACAGGACTCCTTCACCCCTCCACTTT